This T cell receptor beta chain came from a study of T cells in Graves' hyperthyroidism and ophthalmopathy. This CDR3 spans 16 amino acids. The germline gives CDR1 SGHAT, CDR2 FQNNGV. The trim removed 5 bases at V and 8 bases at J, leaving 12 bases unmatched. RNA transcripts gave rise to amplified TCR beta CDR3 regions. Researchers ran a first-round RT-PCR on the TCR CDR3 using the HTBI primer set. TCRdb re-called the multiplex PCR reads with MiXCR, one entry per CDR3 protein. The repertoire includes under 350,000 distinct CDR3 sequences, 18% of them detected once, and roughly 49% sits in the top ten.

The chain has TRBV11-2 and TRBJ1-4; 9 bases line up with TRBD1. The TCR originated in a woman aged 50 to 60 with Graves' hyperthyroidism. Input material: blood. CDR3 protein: CASSAGRGQGKEKLFF. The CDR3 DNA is TGTGCCAGCAGCGCAGGACGAGGACAGGGGAAAGAAAAACTGTTTTTT.